This record covers a single T cell receptor beta chain. This sample was taken from a study of blood T cell repertoires in COVID-19. Assay used: immunoSEQ multiplex PCR; TCRdb lists only in-frame clones, some missing. The repertoire has about 240,000 clones, around 83% of them found once; the top ten carry 3% to 4%. The sequenced sample consisted of peripheral blood. The source of this sequence is a woman in her late teens or twenties with acute or convalescent COVID-19.

The CDR3 bases are TGTGCCAGCAGCCCAGGACAGGGGTTAGCCTACGAGCAGTACTTC. Translation: CASSPGQGLAYEQYF. The chain is built from TRBV7-9 and TRBJ2-7, with TRBD1 matching over 9 bases. Germline V gene sequence: CDR1 SEHNR, CDR2 FQNEAQ (reference sequence). The CDR3 length is 15 residues. V lost 5 bases, J lost 2 bases, and 7 bases stayed unmatched.